The clone carrying this T cell receptor (beta chain) was observed a few times. Its antigen remains unidentified. These data belong to a study of T cell responses to AZD1222 COVID-19 vaccine. Germline CDR1 reads SGDLS; CDR2 reads YYNGEE. The CDR3 consists of 19 residues. The V and J ends lost 1 base and 9 bases respectively, with 29 bases between them. Here immunoSEQ multiplex PCR was the method, and the copy in TCRdb shows in-frame clones only, minus some. The sample consists of 150,000 to 200,000 clones, approximately 91% of them appearing once. Study outcomes and limitations: Nearly half of spike-specific TCRs reportedly target variant regions that are unmutated in the B.1.351 and B.1.1.7 variants. Samples come after the peak T cell response, not at day 14. Baseline seropositivity occurred in only a handful of AZD1222 recipients.

Sequencing used peripheral blood, obtained on day 0 of AZD1222 vaccination. This chain connects TRBV9 to TRBJ2-1, with D maybe TRBD2 (7 bases). This clonotype was sampled from an adult in good health. DNA for the CDR3: TGTGCCAGCAGCGTATCCCTGTTCGAGGGGGAGGGCGAGGTTCCTGAGCAGTTCTTC. This encodes CASSVSLFEGEGEVPEQFF.